These T cell receptor beta chains were read from a single sample in a study of T cell responses to AZD1222 COVID-19 vaccine. TCRdb's table, derived via immunoSEQ multiplex PCR, lists solely in-frame clones and lacks some. Among 50,000 to 65,000 clones listed, roughly nine tenths were seen once. The sample in question was peripheral blood, obtained 28 days after the second AZD1222 dose. These receptor sequences come from an adult who received the AZD1222 COVID-19 vaccine. Both conserved end residues are part of each CDR3. Each record gives: J gene, clone size, V gene, D gene, CDR3 length, CDR3 DNA, CDR3 protein. The D gene is left open where the match is weak. Size is stated for part of the rows, as once, few or many counts, or as a class when the clone is expanded.

TRBJ1-1 | . | TRBV18 | TRBD1 | 13 | TGTGCCAGCTCACCGGGACAGGAAACTGAAGCTTTCTTT | CASSPGQETEAFF
TRBJ2-1 | . | TRBV6-2/TRBV6-3 | . | 18 | TGTGCCAGCAGTTACTCGTTCCTCCCACAGTCTCGGGCCAGCGACATGGTCTTC | CASSYSFLPQSRASDMVF
TRBJ2-2 | . | TRBV27 | TRBD2 | 18 | TGTGCCAGCAGTCCCATAGTCCTAGCGGGAGCCCCGGGCGGGGAGCTGTTTTTT | CASSPIVLAGAPGGELFF
TRBJ1-2 | . | TRBV5-6 | . | 13 | TGTGCCAGCAGCCAGGGGACTGCTTATGGCTACACCTTC | CASSQGTAYGYTF
TRBJ2-5 | once | TRBV11-3 | . | 13 | TGTGCCAGCAGCAGCTTCAACGCGAAGACCCAGTACTTC | CASSSFNAKTQYF
TRBJ1-6 | . | TRBV6-1 | . | 14 | TGTGCCAGCAGTGACGAGAGGTATAATTCACCCCTCCACTTT | CASSDERYNSPLHF
TRBJ2-7 | . | TRBV6-2/TRBV6-3 | TRBD2 | 16 | TGTGCCAGCAGTTATAATCCCGGGAGGGCACTCGGGGAGCAGTACTTC | CASSYNPGRALGEQYF
TRBJ2-5 | . | TRBV4-2 | TRBD1 | 15 | TGTGCCAGCAGCCAAGTCCTGGGACAGGGCGAAGTTCGGTACTTC | CASSQVLGQGEVRYF
TRBJ1-5 | . | TRBV19 | . | 15 | TGTGCCAGTACCTCGGGACACCTAAGCAATCAGCCCCAGCATTTT | CASTSGHLSNQPQHF
TRBJ1-2 | . | TRBV15 | . | 16 | TGTGCCACCAGCTCTCTGGAGCAGATGACGAACTATGGCTACACCTTC | CATSSLEQMTNYGYTF